A selection of T cell receptor beta chains follows, all from one sample in a study of lymphopenia after photon versus proton radiotherapy. The method was immunoSEQ multiplex PCR; TCRdb's version includes in-frame clones alone and lacks a portion of them. The top ten hold over 2% of the sample, which has approximately 45,000 clones, less than 90% seen once. This specimen was peripheral blood, taken from a patient treated with photon-based radiotherapy. These receptors were taken from a man aged 40-49 years with gastric cancer. Both conserved end residues are part of each CDR3. D genes are given only for firm matches. A clone size is listed for some rows: how often the clone was seen (once, few, many), or a class if it is expanded.

j_call clone_size d_call v_call cdr3_nt cdr3_aa
TRBJ2-1 few . TRBV7-2 TGTGCCAGCAGCTTGGCCCCCACAAATGGCTACAATGAGCAGTTCTTC CASSLAPTNGYNEQFF
TRBJ2-5 . TRBD2 TRBV9 TGTGCCAGCAGCGTAGGTCCCGGGACTAGCGGGGGAGCAGGGAGGGAGACCCAGTACTTC CASSVGPGTSGGAGRETQYF
TRBJ1-1 . TRBD1 TRBV30 TGTGCCTGGAGTGTACGGACAGGAAATGAAGCTTTCTTT CAWSVRTGNEAFF
TRBJ1-5 . . TRBV27 TGTGCCAGCAGTTTATCGTGGAGTAGCAATCAGCCCCAGCATTTT CASSLSWSSNQPQHF
TRBJ1-2 . TRBD1 TRBV7-2 TGTGCCAGCAGCTTAAGTGGGACAGGGGTACGAGGTGGCTACACCTTC CASSLSGTGVRGGYTF
TRBJ2-5 once TRBD1 TRBV5-4 TGTGCCAGCAGCTCCCGGGACAGGGGGGATGAGACCCAGTACTTC CASSSRDRGDETQYF
TRBJ2-3 . . TRBV7-2 TGTGCCAGCGAGAGGGGGTTAGGAACAGATACGCAGTATTTT CASERGLGTDTQYF
TRBJ1-1 few . TRBV30 TGTGCCTGGAGTGTACAGCCAGGGAGTGAAGCTTTCTTT CAWSVQPGSEAFF
TRBJ2-5 . . TRBV7-3 TGTGCCAGCAGCTCCCCCGTTGAGAGAGTAGAGACCCAGTACTTC CASSSPVERVETQYF
TRBJ2-5 . . TRBV27 TGTGCCAGCAGCGACACGGCGGGAGAGACCCAGTACTTC CASSDTAGETQYF
TRBJ1-5 . . TRBV30 TGTGCCTGGAGCCGAGGGGTGGACAGCAATCAGCCCCAGCATTTT CAWSRGVDSNQPQHF
TRBJ2-1 . TRBD2 TRBV16 TGTGCCAGCAGCCCACCGGGACTAGCGGTCTTCTTC CASSPPGLAVFF
TRBJ1-5 . . TRBV7-2 TGTGCCAGCAGCTTAGGCAATCAGCCCCAGCATTTT CASSLGNQPQHF
TRBJ1-5 . . TRBV6-1 TGTGCCAGCTCGACGAGGAGCAATCAGCCCCAGCATTTT CASSTRSNQPQHF
TRBJ1-3 once . TRBV7-2 TGTGCCAGCAGCTTAGGAGCGGGTCAGGGAAACACCATATATTTT CASSLGAGQGNTIYF
TRBJ2-6 . . TRBV5-5 TGTGCCAGCAGCGACTACAGGGCCCGCTCTGGGGCCAACGTCCTGACTTTC CASSDYRARSGANVLTF
TRBJ2-5 . . TRBV7-3 TGTGCCAGCAGCTCCAATGCCAGGGGAGAGACCCAGTACTTC CASSSNARGETQYF
TRBJ2-3 . . TRBV6-5 TGTGCCAGCGCCGGGGAGACACCCGGCACAGATACGCAGTATTTT CASAGETPGTDTQYF
TRBJ2-2 . TRBD2 TRBV7-2 TGTGCCAGCAGCTTAACACTAGCGGGCCCCACCGGGGAGCTGTTTTTT CASSLTLAGPTGELFF
TRBJ2-7 . . TRBV6-1 TGTGCCAGCAGTAGGGGACTGGATTCCTACGAGCAGTACTTC CASSRGLDSYEQYF
TRBJ1-2 . . TRBV6-1 TGTGCCAGCAGTGTTGGGGGCTATGGCTACACCTTC CASSVGGYGYTF
TRBJ2-3 . . TRBV30 TGTGCCTGGAGTGGGTGGGGGGGCACAGATACGCAGTATTTT CAWSGWGGTDTQYF
TRBJ1-2 . . TRBV28 TGTGCCAGCAGCCCTGGACAGCTTAACTATGGCTACACCTTC CASSPGQLNYGYTF
TRBJ1-2 . . TRBV29-1 TGCAGCGTTGATAAGGCAAACTATGGCTACACCTTC CSVDKANYGYTF
TRBJ2-7 . . TRBV29-1 TGCAGCGTGAGGGAGGGGGCAGGAGAGCAGTACTTC CSVREGAGEQYF
TRBJ2-3 . TRBD2 TRBV18 TGTGCCAGCTCACAGGGACTAGCCCCTAGCACAGATACGCAGTATTTT CASSQGLAPSTDTQYF
TRBJ1-1 . . TRBV5-3 TGTGCCAGAACCTTTGGGTTCACTGAAGCTTTCTTT CARTFGFTEAFF
TRBJ1-2 . . TRBV7-3 TGTGCCAGCAGCTTAAACCCCGGACTGTCAGATGGCTACACCTTC CASSLNPGLSDGYTF
TRBJ1-1 . . TRBV6-1 TGTGCCAGCCTTGTCAACACTGAAGCTTTCTTT CASLVNTEAFF
TRBJ2-7 . . TRBV7-2 TGTGCCAGCAGCTCCCCTGGGGTGGGGCTTTACGAGCAGTACTTC CASSSPGVGLYEQYF
TRBJ1-4 . . TRBV12-5 TGTGCTAGTGGTTTGGTACTCATGGGGGGGGCCAGGGAAAAACTGTTTTTT CASGLVLMGGAREKLFF
TRBJ2-3 . . TRBV7-8 TGTGCCAGCAGCTTATTGACCAGGGCAGATACGCAGTATTTT CASSLLTRADTQYF
TRBJ1-2 . . TRBV28 TGTGCCAGCACCCTAGGCCCTAGGAGGGGCTACACCTTC CASTLGPRRGYTF
TRBJ2-2 . TRBD2 TRBV4-2 TGTGCCAGCAGCCAAGATGAAGCTAGCGGTAGGGGAGGGGAGCTGTTTTTT CASSQDEASGRGGELFF
TRBJ1-4 . TRBD1 TRBV7-9 TGTGCCAGCAGCCCCAGGACAGGGAGTAATGAAAAACTGTTTTTT CASSPRTGSNEKLFF
TRBJ2-3 . . TRBV9 TGTGCCAGCAGCGTAGGGGGCGCGGGGATCGGAACGCAGTATTTT CASSVGGAGIGTQYF
TRBJ2-7 . . TRBV15 TGTGCCACCAGCAGGGAGGGGGGGGCTGCCGAGCAGTACTTC CATSREGGAAEQYF
TRBJ2-1 once TRBD1 TRBV19 TGTGCCAGTAGTATAGATCGTGAGGGGGCCGCCTACAATGAGCAGTTCTTC CASSIDREGAAYNEQFF
TRBJ1-1 . . TRBV6-6 TGTGCCAGCAAAGACAGAATGAACACTGAAGCTTTCTTT CASKDRMNTEAFF
TRBJ1-1 . TRBD1 TRBV7-9 TGTGCCAGCAGCTTAGCAGGACAGGGGAACACTGAAGCTTTCTTT CASSLAGQGNTEAFF
TRBJ2-7 . TRBD1 TRBV19 TGTGCCAGTAGTATAGGAGGGACAGGGTCCTACGAGCAGTACTTC CASSIGGTGSYEQYF
TRBJ2-5 . . TRBV14 TGTGCCAGCAGCCAAGATATGAAAGGGAAAGAGACCCAGTACTTC CASSQDMKGKETQYF
TRBJ2-3 . TRBD2 TRBV5-4 TGTGCCAGCAGCTTCGGACTAGCGGGGGGGCCGGGCACAGATACGCAGTATTTT CASSFGLAGGPGTDTQYF
TRBJ1-5 . . TRBV6-6 TGTGCCAGCAGTTACGCCCAACAGGAACGTGAGCCCCAGCATTTT CASSYAQQEREPQHF
TRBJ2-4 . . TRBV7-9 TGTGCCAGCAGCACGGACAGAAACATTCAGTACTTC CASSTDRNIQYF
TRBJ2-2 . TRBD1 TRBV6-5 TGTGCCAGCAGCCCGGGACAGGGGTACACCGGGGAGCTGTTTTTT CASSPGQGYTGELFF
TRBJ2-5 . TRBD1 TRBV11-1 TGTGCCAGCAGCCGCAACAGGGGACAGCGGGAGACCCAGTACTTC CASSRNRGQRETQYF
TRBJ2-7 . . TRBV9 TGTGCCAGCAGCGTAGGATCGCATAGCTCCTACGAGCAGTACTTC CASSVGSHSSYEQYF
TRBJ2-3 . TRBD1 TRBV7-9 TGTGCCAGCAGCTCCGGACAGGGCCACACAGATACGCAGTATTTT CASSSGQGHTDTQYF
TRBJ1-1 . . TRBV2 TGTGCCAGCAGTGGGCCCCCGAACACTGAAGCTTTCTTT CASSGPPNTEAFF
TRBJ1-5 . . TRBV5-1 TGCGCCAGCAGTCAGAACCCGGGTCACGATCAGCCCCAGCATTTT CASSQNPGHDQPQHF
TRBJ2-3 . TRBD2 TRBV2 TGTGCCAGCAGTGTTCAGGGACTAGGAAGCGATACGCAGTATTTT CASSVQGLGSDTQYF
TRBJ1-5 few . TRBV18 TGTGCCAGCTCACCTAGGCGGCAGGATAGCAATCAGCCCCAGCATTTT CASSPRRQDSNQPQHF
TRBJ1-6 few . TRBV14 TGTGCCAGCAGCCAAGGGGGAAGCGCCTATAATTCACCCCTCCACTTT CASSQGGSAYNSPLHF
TRBJ2-1 . . TRBV12-5 TGTGCTAGTGGCGAAACTGGCTACAATGAGCAGTTCTTC CASGETGYNEQFF
TRBJ2-5 . TRBD1 TRBV11-2 TGTGCCAGCAGCCCTGGGGACAGGGGGCGGGAGACCCAGTACTTC CASSPGDRGRETQYF
TRBJ2-3 . TRBD2 TRBV5-1 TGCGCCAGCAGCTTACGGGGGGTCGGGACAGATACGCAGTATTTT CASSLRGVGTDTQYF